The rows below give T cell receptor beta chains drawn from one sample of a study of Ad26.COV2.S vaccination and SARS-CoV-2 variants. Libraries were prepared by immunoSEQ multiplex PCR; TCRdb keeps only in-frame clonotypes and omits some of them. The table has tens of thousands of clones, around 83% seen once. Sequenced here: peripheral blood, sampled after recovery from COVID-19. These receptors came from a human donor who had recovered from COVID-19. Each CDR3 is given with its conserved first and last residue. D genes are given only for firm matches. Clone sizes are given selectively: once, few, many, or a class where the clone is expanded.

d_gene	v_gene	j_gene	abundance	CDR3aa
.	TRBV5-1	TRBJ1-1	.	CASALEGWYTEAFF
.	TRBV19	TRBJ1-1	.	CASSMFGPGQAGNTEAFF
.	TRBV3-1/TRBV3-2	TRBJ1-5	.	CASSPAAGQPQHF
.	TRBV29-1	TRBJ2-2	.	CSGGLSTGELFF
.	TRBV9	TRBJ2-5	.	CASSPSTGETQYF
.	TRBV4-2	TRBJ1-3	.	CASSQGSNTGNTIYF
.	TRBV14	TRBJ2-3	.	CASSQIPGTAPGDTQYF
TRBD2	TRBV3-1/TRBV3-2	TRBJ2-3	.	CASSHSGGEDTQYF
.	TRBV11-2	TRBJ1-5	.	CASSLDPYQPQHF
.	TRBV6-5	TRBJ1-3	.	CASAGFTGNTIYF
.	TRBV7-3	TRBJ1-1	.	CASRGLRMGFNTEAFF
.	TRBV5-1	TRBJ2-7	.	CASTEGYEQYF
.	TRBV5-5	TRBJ1-5	.	CASSLQEYQPQHF
.	TRBV12-3/TRBV12-4	TRBJ2-5	.	CASSLGGPETQYF
.	TRBV2	TRBJ1-1	.	CACYMNTEAFF
.	TRBV30	TRBJ1-1	.	CARGEGWGTEAFF
.	TRBV23-1	TRBJ2-5	few	CASRFLGRTLGKQETQYF
.	TRBV7-7	TRBJ1-3	few	CASSLALGVGNTIYF
.	TRBV9	TRBJ2-2	.	CASSFQVASNTGELFF
.	TRBV9	TRBJ1-1	.	CASSVLQGGTEAFF
TRBD1	TRBV5-8	TRBJ1-3	few	CASSLRGQLGNTIYF
.	TRBV5-4	TRBJ1-1	.	CASSLGPGANTEAFF
TRBD2	TRBV9	TRBJ2-7	.	CASSVGGLAEYEQYF
.	TRBV7-2	TRBJ1-1	.	CASSLWARGAWDTEAFF
.	TRBV5-1	TRBJ1-4	.	CASSLVGANEKLFF
.	TRBV30	TRBJ2-7	.	CAWSRQIWEQYF
TRBD1	TRBV10-3	TRBJ1-2	once	CAISESTGADDGYTF
TRBD2	TRBV27	TRBJ2-5	once	CASLGEGETQYF
TRBD2	TRBV29-1	TRBJ2-3	.	CSGLTSGLTDTQYF
.	TRBV20-1	TRBJ1-5	.	CSAGTNQPQHF
.	TRBV6-5	TRBJ1-1	.	CASSYSKGGPRTEAFF
TRBD1	TRBV3-1/TRBV3-2	TRBJ2-1	once	CASSQEERRQGIGEQFF
.	TRBV9	TRBJ1-6	few	CASSVDMDSPLHF
TRBD2	TRBV10-1	TRBJ2-5	.	CASSESGGSQETQYF
TRBD1	TRBV4-1	TRBJ1-5	.	CASSRYTGVDQPQHF
.	TRBV27	TRBJ2-7	.	CASSYTGARSEQYF
.	TRBV14	TRBJ1-4	.	CASSRRTGTVDNEKLFF
.	TRBV6-6	TRBJ2-3	.	CASGQADTQYF
.	TRBV5-1	TRBJ1-5	few	CASSHGQGDQPQHF
.	TRBV19	TRBJ1-5	.	CASSIRLGNQPQHF
.	TRBV5-1	TRBJ1-2	.	CASSLVFPAGLNYGYTF
.	TRBV15	TRBJ2-3	.	CATSRGSGTNTDTQYF
TRBD2	TRBV5-1	TRBJ2-5	.	CASSPAGEETQYF
TRBD1	TRBV5-1	TRBJ1-4	.	CASSPGQGARAEKLFF
TRBD1	TRBV7-2	TRBJ1-2	.	CASSLDGLQGAYNGYTF